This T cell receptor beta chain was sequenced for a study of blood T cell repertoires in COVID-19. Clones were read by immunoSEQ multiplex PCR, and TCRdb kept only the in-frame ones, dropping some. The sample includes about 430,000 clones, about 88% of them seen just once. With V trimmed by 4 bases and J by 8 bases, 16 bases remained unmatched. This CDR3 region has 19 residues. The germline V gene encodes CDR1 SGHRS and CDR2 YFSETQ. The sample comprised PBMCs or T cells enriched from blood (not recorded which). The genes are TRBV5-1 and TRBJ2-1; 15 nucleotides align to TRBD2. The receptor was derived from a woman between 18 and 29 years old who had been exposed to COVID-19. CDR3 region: CASSRGLAGGLRNVYEQFF. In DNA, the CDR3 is TGCGCCAGCAGCCGGGGACTAGCGGGAGGCCTACGTAATGTCTATGAGCAGTTCTTC.